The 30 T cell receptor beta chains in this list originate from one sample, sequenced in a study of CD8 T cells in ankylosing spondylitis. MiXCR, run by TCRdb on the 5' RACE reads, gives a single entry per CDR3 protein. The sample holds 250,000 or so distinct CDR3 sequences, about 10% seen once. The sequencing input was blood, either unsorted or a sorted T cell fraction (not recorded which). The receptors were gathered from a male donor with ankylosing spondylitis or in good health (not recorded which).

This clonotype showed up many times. CDR3 nucleotide sequence: TGTGCCAGCAGCCCTCCTTCGGTTCGCACAGATACGCAGTATTTT. Translating gives CASSPPSVRTDTQYF. This chain joins TRBV5-5 and TRBJ2-3, with D uncertain. Germline V gene sequence: CDR1 SGHKS, CDR2 YYEKEE (reference sequence). Trimming cost V 4 bases and J 1 base, with 13 bases left between them. The length of the CDR3 is 15 residues.

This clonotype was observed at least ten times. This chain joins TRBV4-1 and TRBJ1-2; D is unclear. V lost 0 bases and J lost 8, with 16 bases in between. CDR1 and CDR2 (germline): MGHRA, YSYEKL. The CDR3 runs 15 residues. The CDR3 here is CASSQDRWAGYGYTF. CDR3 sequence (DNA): TGCGCCAGCAGCCAAGACAGGTGGGCGGGGTACGGCTACACCTTC.

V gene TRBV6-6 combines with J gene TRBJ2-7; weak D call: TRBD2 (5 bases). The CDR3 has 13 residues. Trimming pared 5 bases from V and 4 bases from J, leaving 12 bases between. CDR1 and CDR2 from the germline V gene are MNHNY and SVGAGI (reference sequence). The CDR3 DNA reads TGTGCCAGCAGTCGCCAGCCGGGATACGAGCAGTACTTC. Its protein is CASSRQPGYEQYF.

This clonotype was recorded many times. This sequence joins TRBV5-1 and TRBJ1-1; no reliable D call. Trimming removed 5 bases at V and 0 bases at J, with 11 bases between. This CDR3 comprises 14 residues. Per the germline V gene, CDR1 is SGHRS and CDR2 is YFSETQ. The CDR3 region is CASSQAGLNTEAFF. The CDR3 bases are TGCGCCAGCAGTCAAGCGGGGTTGAACACTGAAGCTTTCTTT.

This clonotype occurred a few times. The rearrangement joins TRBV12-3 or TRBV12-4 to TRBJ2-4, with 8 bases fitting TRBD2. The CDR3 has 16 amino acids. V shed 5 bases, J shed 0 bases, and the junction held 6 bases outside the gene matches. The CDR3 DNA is TGTGCCAGCAGTCCCAGGACTAGCCAAGCCAAAAACATTCAGTACTTC. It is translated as CASSPRTSQAKNIQYF.

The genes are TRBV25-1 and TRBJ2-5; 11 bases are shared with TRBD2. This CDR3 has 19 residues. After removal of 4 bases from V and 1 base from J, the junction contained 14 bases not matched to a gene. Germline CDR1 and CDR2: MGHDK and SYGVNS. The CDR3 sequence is CASSATTGTSGSSQETQYF. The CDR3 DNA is TGTGCCAGCAGTGCAACTACGGGAACTAGCGGGAGTTCCCAAGAGACCCAGTACTTC.

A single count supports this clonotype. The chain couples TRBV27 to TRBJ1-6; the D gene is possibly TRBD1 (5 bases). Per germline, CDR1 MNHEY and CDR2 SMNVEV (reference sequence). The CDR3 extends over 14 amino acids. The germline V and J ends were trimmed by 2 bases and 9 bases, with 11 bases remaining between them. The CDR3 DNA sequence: TGTGCCAGCAGTTTAGCGGGGGTTGGTTCACCCCTCCACTTT. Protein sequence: CASSLAGVGSPLHF.

The CDR3: CAWTDDRDTEAFF. CDR3 sequence (DNA): TGTGCCTGGACCGACGACCGGGACACTGAAGCTTTCTTT. This chain joins TRBV30 and TRBJ1-1; D gene unclear. The CDR3 extends over 13 amino acids. V was pared by 4 bases and J by 3 bases, with 12 bases between. The V gene's germline CDR1 is GTSNPN and CDR2 SVGIG (reference sequence).

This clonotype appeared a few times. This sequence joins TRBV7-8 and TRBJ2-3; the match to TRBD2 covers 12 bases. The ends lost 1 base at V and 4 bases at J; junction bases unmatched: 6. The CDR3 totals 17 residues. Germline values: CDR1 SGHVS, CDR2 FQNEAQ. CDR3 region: CASSLVLAGGGSDTQYF. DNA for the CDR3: TGTGCCAGCAGCTTAGTACTAGCGGGAGGAGGGTCAGATACGCAGTATTTT.

CDR3 coding DNA: TGCGCCAGCAGCTCCACCGGGACAAGCTCCTACGAGCAGTACTTC. Its translation: CASSSTGTSSYEQYF. The chain recombines TRBV5-1 with TRBJ2-7, with D perhaps matching TRBD1 (6 bases). The CDR3 has 15 residues. Trimming shortened V by 3 bases and J by 0 bases, and 13 bases separated the two germline ends. Germline V CDR1 and CDR2: SGHRS, YFSETQ.

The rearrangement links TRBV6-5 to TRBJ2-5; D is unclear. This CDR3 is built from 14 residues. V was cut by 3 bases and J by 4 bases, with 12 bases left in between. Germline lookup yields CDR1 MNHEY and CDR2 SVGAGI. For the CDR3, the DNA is TGTGCCAGCAGTTATTTGGCAGCCATAGAGACCCAGTACTTC. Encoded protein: CASSYLAAIETQYF.

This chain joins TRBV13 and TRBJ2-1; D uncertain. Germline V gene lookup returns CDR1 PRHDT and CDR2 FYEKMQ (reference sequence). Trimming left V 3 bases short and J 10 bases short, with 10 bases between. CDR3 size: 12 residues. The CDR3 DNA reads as TGTGCCAGCAGCTTGCGGCGGCGGGAGCAGTTCTTC. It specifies CASSLRRREQFF.

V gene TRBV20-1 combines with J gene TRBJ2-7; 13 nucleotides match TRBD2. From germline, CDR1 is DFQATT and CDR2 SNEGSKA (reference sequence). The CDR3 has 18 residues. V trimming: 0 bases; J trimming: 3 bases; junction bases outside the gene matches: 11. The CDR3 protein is CSARDLSPGLAGDYEQYF. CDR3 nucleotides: TGCAGTGCTAGAGATCTCAGTCCAGGACTAGCGGGGGACTACGAGCAGTACTTC.

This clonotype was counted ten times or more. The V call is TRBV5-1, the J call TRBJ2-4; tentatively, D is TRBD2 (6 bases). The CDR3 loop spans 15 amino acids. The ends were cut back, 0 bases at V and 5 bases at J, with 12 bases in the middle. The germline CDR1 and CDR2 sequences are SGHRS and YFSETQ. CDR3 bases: TGCGCCAGCAGCTTGGACTGGGGGGTCCAAAACATTCAGTACTTC. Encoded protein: CASSLDWGVQNIQYF.

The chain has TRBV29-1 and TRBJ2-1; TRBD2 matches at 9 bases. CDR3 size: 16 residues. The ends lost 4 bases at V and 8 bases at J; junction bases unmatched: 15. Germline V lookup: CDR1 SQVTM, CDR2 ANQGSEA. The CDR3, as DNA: TGCAGCGTTGTTATGGAGCGGGGGGCCCGGTGGGATGAGCAGTTCTTC. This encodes CSVVMERGARWDEQFF.

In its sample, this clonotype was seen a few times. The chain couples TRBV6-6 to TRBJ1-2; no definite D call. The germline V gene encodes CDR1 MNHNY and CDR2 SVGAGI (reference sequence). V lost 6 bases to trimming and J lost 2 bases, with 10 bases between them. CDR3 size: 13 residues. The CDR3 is CASSKGENYGYTF. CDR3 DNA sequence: TGTGCCAGCAGCAAGGGTGAAAACTATGGCTACACCTTC.

For the CDR3, the DNA is TGTGCCAGCAGCCAAGATGGCAGGGCGCCCACTGAAGCTTTCTTT. It encodes CASSQDGRAPTEAFF. The gene calls are TRBV3-1 and TRBJ1-1; D perhaps matches TRBD1 (5 bases). Germline V gene sequence: CDR1 LGHDT, CDR2 YNNKEL (reference sequence). V was trimmed by 0 bases and J by 4 bases, leaving 12 bases between them. This CDR3 has 15 amino acids.

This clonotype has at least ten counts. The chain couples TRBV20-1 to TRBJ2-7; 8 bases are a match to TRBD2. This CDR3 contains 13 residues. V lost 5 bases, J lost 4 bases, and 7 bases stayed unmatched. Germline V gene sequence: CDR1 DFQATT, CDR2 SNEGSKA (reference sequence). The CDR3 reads CSAHSGNGYEQYF. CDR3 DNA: TGCAGTGCTCATAGCGGGAATGGTTACGAGCAGTACTTC.

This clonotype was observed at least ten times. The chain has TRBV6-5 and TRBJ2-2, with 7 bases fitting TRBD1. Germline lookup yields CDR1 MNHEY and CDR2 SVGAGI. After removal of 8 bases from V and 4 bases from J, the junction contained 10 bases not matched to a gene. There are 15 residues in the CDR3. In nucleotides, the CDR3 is TGTGCCAGCGTTCCCCGGGGACAGTCCACCGGGGAGCTGTTTTTT. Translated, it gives CASVPRGQSTGELFF.

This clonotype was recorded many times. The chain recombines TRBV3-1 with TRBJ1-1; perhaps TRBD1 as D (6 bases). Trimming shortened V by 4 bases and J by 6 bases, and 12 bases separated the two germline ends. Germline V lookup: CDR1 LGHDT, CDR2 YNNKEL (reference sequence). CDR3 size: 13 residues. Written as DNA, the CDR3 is TGTGCCAGCAGCCTAAGGGGGAGTCCTGAAGCTTTCTTT. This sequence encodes CASSLRGSPEAFF.

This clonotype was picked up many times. CDR3 DNA sequence: TGTGCCAGCAGTAATGGACAGGGAGGGGCAGATACGCAGTATTTT. Protein sequence: CASSNGQGGADTQYF. The chain has TRBV6-1 and TRBJ2-3; possibly TRBD1 for D (8 bases). Germline V gene lookup returns CDR1 MNHNS and CDR2 SASEGT. The CDR3 runs 15 residues. V lost 5 bases to trimming and J lost 4 bases, with 16 bases between them.

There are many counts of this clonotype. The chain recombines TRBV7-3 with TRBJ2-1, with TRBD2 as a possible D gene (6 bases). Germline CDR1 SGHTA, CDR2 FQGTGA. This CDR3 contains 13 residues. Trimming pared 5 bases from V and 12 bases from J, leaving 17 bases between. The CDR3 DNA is TGTGCCAGCAGCCCGGGGGAGGACCTCGGGCAGTTCTTC. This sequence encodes CASSPGEDLGQFF.

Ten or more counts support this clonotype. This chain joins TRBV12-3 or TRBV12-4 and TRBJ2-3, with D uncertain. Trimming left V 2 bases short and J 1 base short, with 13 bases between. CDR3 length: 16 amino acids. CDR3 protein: CASSLILHGGTDTQYF. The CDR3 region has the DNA TGTGCCAGCAGTTTAATCCTCCACGGTGGCACAGATACGCAGTATTTT.

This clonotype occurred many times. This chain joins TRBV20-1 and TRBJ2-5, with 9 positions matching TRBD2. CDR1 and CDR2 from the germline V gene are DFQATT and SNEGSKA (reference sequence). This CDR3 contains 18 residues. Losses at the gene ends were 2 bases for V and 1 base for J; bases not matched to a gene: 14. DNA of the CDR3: TGCAGTGCTAGACCCCGGGGGCTAGCGGGATTCGGCCAAGAGACCCAGTACTTC. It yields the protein CSARPRGLAGFGQETQYF.

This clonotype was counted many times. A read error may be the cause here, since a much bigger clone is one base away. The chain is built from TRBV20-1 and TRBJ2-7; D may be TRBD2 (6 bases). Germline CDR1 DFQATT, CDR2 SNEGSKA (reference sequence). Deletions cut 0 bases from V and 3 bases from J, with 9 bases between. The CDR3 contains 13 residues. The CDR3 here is CSARDSGDYEQYF. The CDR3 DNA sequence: TGCAGTGCTAGAGATTCGGGGGACTACGAGCAGTACTTC.

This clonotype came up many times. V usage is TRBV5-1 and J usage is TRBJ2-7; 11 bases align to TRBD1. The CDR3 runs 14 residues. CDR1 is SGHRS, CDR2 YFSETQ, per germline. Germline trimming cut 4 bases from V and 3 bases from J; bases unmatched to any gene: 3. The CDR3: CASSRGQGVYEQYF. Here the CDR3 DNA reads TGCGCCAGCAGCCGGGGACAGGGGGTCTACGAGCAGTACTTC.

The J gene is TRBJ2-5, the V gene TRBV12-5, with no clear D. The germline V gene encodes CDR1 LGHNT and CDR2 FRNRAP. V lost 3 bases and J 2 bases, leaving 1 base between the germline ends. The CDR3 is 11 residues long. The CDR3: CASGLQETQYF. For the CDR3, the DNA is TGTGCTAGTGGTTTACAAGAGACCCAGTACTTC. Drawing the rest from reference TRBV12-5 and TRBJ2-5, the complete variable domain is DARVTQTPRHKVTEMGQEVTMRCQPILGHNTVFWYRQTMMQGLELLAYFRNRAPLDDSGMPKDRFSAEMPDATLATLKIQPSEPRDSAVYFCASGLQETQYFGPGTRLLVL.

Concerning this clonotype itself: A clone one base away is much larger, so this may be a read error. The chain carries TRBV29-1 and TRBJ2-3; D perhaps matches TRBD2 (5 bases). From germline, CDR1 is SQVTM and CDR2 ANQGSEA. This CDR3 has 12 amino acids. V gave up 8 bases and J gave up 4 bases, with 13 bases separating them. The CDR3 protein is CSFAGRADTQYF. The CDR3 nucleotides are TGCAGCTTTGCCGGGCGGGCAGATACGCAGTATTTT.

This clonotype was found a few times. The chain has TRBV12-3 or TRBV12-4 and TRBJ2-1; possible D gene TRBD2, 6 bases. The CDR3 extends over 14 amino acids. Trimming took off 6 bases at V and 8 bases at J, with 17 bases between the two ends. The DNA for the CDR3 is TGTGCCAGCAGCCCGAATCGCGAGCGGGATGAGCAGTTCTTC. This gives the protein CASSPNRERDEQFF.

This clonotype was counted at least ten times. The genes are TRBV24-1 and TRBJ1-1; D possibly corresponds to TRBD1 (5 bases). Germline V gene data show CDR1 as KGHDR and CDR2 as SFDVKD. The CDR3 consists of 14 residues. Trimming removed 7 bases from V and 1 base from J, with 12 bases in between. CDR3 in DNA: TGTGCCACCAGGGGACGGAAAGGGAACACTGAAGCTTTCTTT. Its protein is CATRGRKGNTEAFF.